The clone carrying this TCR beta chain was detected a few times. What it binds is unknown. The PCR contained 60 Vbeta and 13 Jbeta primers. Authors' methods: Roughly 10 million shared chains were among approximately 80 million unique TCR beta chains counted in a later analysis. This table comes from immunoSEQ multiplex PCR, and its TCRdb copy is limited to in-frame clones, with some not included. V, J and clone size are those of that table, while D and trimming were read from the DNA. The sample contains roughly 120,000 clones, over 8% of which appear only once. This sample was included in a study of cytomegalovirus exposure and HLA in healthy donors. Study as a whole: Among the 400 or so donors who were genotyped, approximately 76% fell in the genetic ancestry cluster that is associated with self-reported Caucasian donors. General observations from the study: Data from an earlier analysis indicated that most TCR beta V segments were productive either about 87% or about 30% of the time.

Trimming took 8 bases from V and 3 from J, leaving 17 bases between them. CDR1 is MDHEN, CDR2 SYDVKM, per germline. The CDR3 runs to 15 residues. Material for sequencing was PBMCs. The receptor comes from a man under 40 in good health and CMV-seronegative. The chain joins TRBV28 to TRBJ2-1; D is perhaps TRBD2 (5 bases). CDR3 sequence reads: CASHIGRGYYNEQFF. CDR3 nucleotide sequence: TGTGCCAGCCACATCGGACGGGGATACTACAATGAGCAGTTCTTC.